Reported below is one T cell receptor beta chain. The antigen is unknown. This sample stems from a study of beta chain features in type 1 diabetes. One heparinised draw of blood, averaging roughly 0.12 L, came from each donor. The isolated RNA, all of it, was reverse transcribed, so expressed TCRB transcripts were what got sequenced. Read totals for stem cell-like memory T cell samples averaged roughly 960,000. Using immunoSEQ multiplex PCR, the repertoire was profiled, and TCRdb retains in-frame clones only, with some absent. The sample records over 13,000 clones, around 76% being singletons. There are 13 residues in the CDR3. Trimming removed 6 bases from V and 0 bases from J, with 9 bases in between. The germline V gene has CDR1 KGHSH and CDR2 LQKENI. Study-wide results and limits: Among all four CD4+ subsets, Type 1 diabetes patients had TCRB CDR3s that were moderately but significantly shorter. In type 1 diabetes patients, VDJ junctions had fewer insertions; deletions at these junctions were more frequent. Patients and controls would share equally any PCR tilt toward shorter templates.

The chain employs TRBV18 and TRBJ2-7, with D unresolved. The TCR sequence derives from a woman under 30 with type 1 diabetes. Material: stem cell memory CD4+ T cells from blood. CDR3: CASSAANSYEQYV. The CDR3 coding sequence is TGTGCCAGCTCGGCGGCTAACTCCTACGAGCAGTACGTC.